Listed below are T cell receptor beta chains from one sample, sequenced in a study of blood T cell repertoires in COVID-19. TCRdb's copy holds only in-frame clones and misses some; the assay was immunoSEQ multiplex PCR. The table lists about 300,000 clones, approximately 85% of them singletons, with less than 2.5% in the top ten. Sequencing was performed on PBMCs or T cells enriched from blood (not recorded which). Receptors originate from a man between 25 and 39 years old who had recovered from COVID-19. CDR3s include the opening cysteine and the closing phenylalanine or tryptophan. D genes are given only for firm matches. For some rows the clone size is stated as once, few or many, or as a class when expanded; others skip it.

d_gene,j_gene,v_gene,abundance,CDR3aa,CDR3nt
-,TRBJ1-6,TRBV5-6,few,CASSYRRGESYNSPLHF,TGTGCCAGCAGCTACCGCAGGGGCGAGTCCTATAATTCACCCCTCCACTTT
-,TRBJ1-1,TRBV5-1,-,CASSETVGNTEAFF,TGCGCCAGCAGCGAGACAGTGGGGAACACTGAAGCTTTCTTT
TRBD1,TRBJ1-3,TRBV5-1,-,CASSPGQGNSGNTIYF,TGCGCCAGCAGCCCCGGACAGGGTAACTCTGGAAACACCATATATTTT
-,TRBJ2-5,TRBV18,-,CASSPSGGQETQYF,TGTGCCAGCTCACCCTCCGGGGGACAAGAGACCCAGTACTTC
-,TRBJ2-1,TRBV6-2/TRBV6-3,-,CASSYGHGFNEQFF,TGTGCCAGCAGTTACGGACATGGATTCAATGAGCAGTTCTTC
-,TRBJ1-1,TRBV2,-,CATRTNMNTEAFF,TGTGCCACCAGGACAAACATGAACACTGAAGCTTTCTTT
-,TRBJ2-4,TRBV10-1,-,CASSPEKRQTLSLAKNIQYF,TGCGCCAGCAGCCCCGAAAAGCGACAGACCCTGTCCTTGGCCAAAAACATTCAGTACTTC
-,TRBJ1-2,TRBV28,-,CAIWAGLGGYTF,TGTGCCATTTGGGCAGGCCTGGGCGGCTACACCTTC
TRBD2,TRBJ2-1,TRBV6-4,-,CASSPGTSGYNEQFF,TGTGCCAGCAGCCCCGGGACTAGCGGCTACAATGAGCAGTTCTTC
-,TRBJ1-2,TRBV7-9,-,CASSLGQYYGYTF,TGTGCCAGCAGCTTAGGGCAGTACTATGGCTACACCTTC
TRBD2,TRBJ2-2,TRBV3-1/TRBV3-2,once,CASSYGLAGAVTGELFF,TGTGCCAGCAGCTACGGACTAGCGGGGGCCGTAACCGGGGAGCTGTTTTTT
-,TRBJ2-3,TRBV11-2,-,CASSLVAGGITDTQYF,TGTGCCAGCAGCTTAGTTGCGGGTGGCATCACAGATACGCAGTATTTT
-,TRBJ1-1,TRBV27,once,CASSLSQGITEAFF,TGTGCCAGCAGTTTATCCCAGGGGATTACTGAAGCTTTCTTT
-,TRBJ1-2,TRBV2,-,CASSRHSAGNVDGYTF,TGTGCCAGCAGTCGACACTCGGCAGGGAACGTGGATGGCTACACCTTC
TRBD1,TRBJ1-1,TRBV10-3,few,CAISSRDRGSTEAFF,TGTGCCATCAGCAGCCGGGACAGGGGGTCCACTGAAGCTTTCTTT
-,TRBJ2-1,TRBV3-1/TRBV3-2,-,CASSQYRRGEQFF,TGTGCCAGCAGCCAATACAGAAGGGGTGAGCAGTTCTTC
-,TRBJ2-7,TRBV10-3,-,CAISGIGSGVSYEQYF,TGTGCCATCAGTGGGATCGGTAGCGGAGTCTCCTACGAGCAGTACTTC
-,TRBJ1-6,TRBV30,-,CAWRPGTFGNSPLHF,TGTGCCTGGAGACCCGGGACTTTCGGGAATTCACCCCTCCACTTT
-,TRBJ1-2,TRBV11-2,few,CATKGRDGYTF,TGTGCCACTAAGGGCAGGGATGGCTACACCTTC
-,TRBJ1-2,TRBV3-1/TRBV3-2,few,CASSLTGTHFNYGYTF,TGTGCCAGCAGCTTAACCGGGACACACTTCAACTATGGCTACACCTTC
-,TRBJ1-5,TRBV5-5,-,CASSRMPQHF,TGTGCCAGCAGCCGTATGCCCCAGCATTTT
TRBD1,TRBJ1-2,TRBV11-2,medium-sized,CASSLGEDRDYGYTF,TGTGCCAGCAGCTTAGGAGAGGACAGGGACTATGGCTACACCTTC
-,TRBJ1-5,TRBV6-5,-,CASRSIGGGNQPQHF,TGTGCCAGCAGATCCATCGGGGGGGGAAATCAGCCCCAGCATTTT
-,TRBJ1-2,TRBV30,-,CAWSSQGYGYTF,TGTGCCTGGAGCAGTCAGGGGTATGGCTACACCTTC
-,TRBJ1-2,TRBV5-4,-,CASSLVQAPYGYTF,TGTGCCAGCAGCTTGGTGCAGGCCCCCTATGGCTACACCTTC
TRBD1,TRBJ1-6,TRBV5-1,-,CASSLGTGEGESPLHF,TGCGCCAGCAGCTTGGGGACAGGGGAAGGGGAATCACCCCTCCACTTT
TRBD2,TRBJ2-3,TRBV2,few,CAIQGSGGVTDTQYF,TGTGCCATCCAGGGTAGCGGGGGGGTCACAGATACGCAGTATTTT
TRBD1,TRBJ1-2,TRBV5-1,once,CASSLWTGNYGYTF,TGCGCCAGCAGCTTATGGACAGGGAACTATGGCTACACCTTC
-,TRBJ1-1,TRBV6-5,-,CASSYSLGRPAFF,TGTGCCAGCAGTTACTCGCTAGGCCGGCCGGCTTTCTTT
TRBD2,TRBJ2-7,TRBV4-2,-,CASSQQTSGGYEQYF,TGTGCCAGCAGCCAACAGACTAGCGGGGGTTACGAGCAGTACTTC
-,TRBJ1-6,TRBV30,once,CAWRLGVIFSPLHF,TGTGCCTGGCGTTTAGGGGTAATTTTTTCACCCCTCCACTTT
TRBD1,TRBJ1-4,TRBV11-2,-,CASSFHRTGFTEKLFF,TGTGCCAGCAGCTTCCACCGGACAGGGTTTACCGAAAAACTGTTTTTT
-,TRBJ2-6,TRBV5-1,-,CASSLLSQETNVLTF,TGCGCCAGCAGCTTGCTCTCTCAGGAAACCAACGTCCTGACTTTC
-,TRBJ2-2,TRBV5-1,-,CASSLTGWDTGELFF,TGCGCCAGCAGCTTGACAGGGTGGGACACCGGGGAGCTGTTTTTT
-,TRBJ2-5,TRBV12-5,-,CASGGGETQYF,TGTGCTAGTGGTGGGGGGGAGACCCAGTACTTC
TRBD1,TRBJ2-5,TRBV5-8,once,CASSQGDPQETQYF,TGTGCCAGCAGTCAGGGGGACCCCCAAGAGACCCAGTACTTC
TRBD1,TRBJ1-1,TRBV10-3,-,CATGTGVNTEAFF,TGTGCCACCGGGACAGGGGTAAACACTGAAGCTTTCTTT